This T cell receptor (beta chain) was identified during a study of T cells in tuberculosis listed by TCRdb under 2018. Regarding the study in general: The study combined CD1B tetramers and high-throughput TCR immunosequencing to characterize T cells specific for the mycobacterial lipid antigen glucose monomycolate (GMM). A South African clinical cohort compared IGRA-negative adolescents, IGRA-positive adolescents with latent tuberculosis and adults with active tuberculosis, around ten per group. Paper-wide results and their limitations: Shorter CDR3-alpha lengths in active tuberculosis patients partly drove the smaller NN-distances, and the TCR-beta difference was not statistically significant. Clinical samples were selected based on the availability of cryopreserved specimens, with adults included as active tuberculosis cases and adolescents included as controls. With the diverse GMM-specific repertoire as input, a classifier achieved 85% to 90% accuracy (AUROC 0.75 to 0.95), whereas GEM motif frequencies as input gave roughly 70% accuracy. Compared with IGRA-negative controls, TCR-alpha repertoires from active tuberculosis had smaller mean NN-distances to GMM-specific TCRs, which suggests that these TCRs underwent clonal expansion.

TCR libraries were generated with the immunoSEQ multiplex PCR assay, using TCR-beta and/or TCR-alpha/delta assays for each sample. The Illumina high-throughput platform was used to sequence the amplified TCR libraries. In the paper's pipeline: Clustering and dimensionality reduction relied on pairwise TCRdist distances among GMM-specific receptors from T cells that were either sorted ex vivo or expanded in vitro. Each clinical repertoire was scored by mean NN-distance, the average TCRdist to the nearest 10% of tetramer-positive reference sequences. GEM TCR motif frequency was calculated as the fraction of unique TCRs that matched known GEM sequences by V/J usage and CDR3 length. Linear discriminant analysis with leave-one-out cross-validation, implemented in scikit-learn, was used to classify active tuberculosis. Imported from immuneACCESS, the table was reduced by TCRdb to in-frame sequences with V and J called. These copies leave out some clones; in studies compared against another copy, an unresolved V gene accounts for under half, and the cause of the remainder is not known. D and trimming come from the DNA, and the V and J calls and clone size come from that table. Across this sample there are 35,000 to 55,000 clones, with roughly 94% seen only once. Together, the top ten hold less than 2% of the sample.

As concerns this clone: The clone's antigen remains unknown. No base qualities exist here, and no much larger clone lies one base off it.

At study entry, adolescents were screened for latent tuberculosis infection using a tuberculin skin test and the QuantiFERON-TB GOLD In-Tube IGRA. Immunosequencing was performed on unsorted cryopreserved PBMC and covered some 100,000 T cells per clinical donor on average. Eleven high schools in the Worcester region of the Western Cape, South Africa, served as enrollment sites for adolescents aged 12 to 18 years. About 10 M. tuberculosis-infected adolescents and around 10 uninfected adolescents, matched for age and sex, were selected. PBMC from adolescents were isolated by density centrifugation from freshly drawn heparinized blood and then cryopreserved. The germline V gene gives CDR1 as MDHEN and CDR2 as SYDVKM. There are 14 amino acids in the CDR3, from cysteine to phenylalanine inclusive. Left in the record is the CDR3 DNA by itself, 42 bases read in frame from the first base. The junction carries 15 bases between V and J, which are trimmed by 5 bases and 4 bases respectively.

The sequence derives from a donor aged 10 to 29 with latent tuberculosis or without tuberculosis infection. Some clones in this sample may be carry-over from other donors' samples. The V gene is TRBV28 and the J gene is TRBJ2-7; the D segment could be TRBD1, given 5 matching bases. The sample was PBMCs. The CDR3 here reads CASSPTAGLYEQYF. DNA sequence: TGTGCCAGCAGTCCGACAGCCGGTCTGTACGAGCAGTACTTC.